The present T cell receptor beta chain was sequenced within a study of shared clonotypes between healthy human individuals. Study-level results: An anticipated effect of sequencing depth on clonotype sharing among donors was recognized. Large sequencing depth failed to make sorted-subset sequencing complete, rarefaction showed.

Profiled with immunoSEQ multiplex PCR; TCRdb holds only in-frame clones, not every one. This table has roughly 2,000,000 clones, about 94% appearing once. Details on this clone: Its antigen is not known.

The germline V gene encodes CDR1 KGHSH and CDR2 LQKENI. The CDR3 consists of 18 residues. V gave up 3 bases and J gave up 0 bases, with 15 bases separating them. CD8 cells classed as naive were CD45RO-negative and positively selected for CCR7, excluding terminally differentiated effector memory CD45RA+ cells. The clonotype comes from a man younger than 35 in good health. Some clones in this sample may be carry-over from other donors' samples. The rearrangement links TRBV18 to TRBJ2-6; the D call may be TRBD1 or TRBD2 (7 bases each). The sequencing input was naive CD8+ T cells from PBMCs. The CDR3 loop is CASSPPRGDSSGANVLTF. The CDR3 DNA reads as TGTGCCAGCTCACCCCCCCGGGGGGACAGCTCTGGGGCCAACGTCCTGACTTTC.